This T cell receptor (beta chain) was recovered during a study of blood T cells in healthy people across ages. Across the whole study: The capture of about one barcoded beta molecule per two T cells was achieved by template switching. Study-wide results and limits: Comparison with aged donors showed that long-lived donors had more naive CD4+ cells and higher diversity.

Together with a sample-barcoded 5' primer, a J-beta primer mix was included in a second PCR lasting about 7 to 12 cycles. A tag from a template-switch adaptor with 12 random nucleotides marked each cDNA molecule. TCRdb independently ran MiXCR on the 5' RACE reads; one entry per CDR3 protein. This sample has some 1.6 million distinct CDR3 sequences, with roughly 30% found just once. This clonotype appeared many times. Antigen unknown. CDR1 SQVTM and CDR2 ANQGSEA come from the germline V gene. Germline trimming cut 1 base from V and 4 bases from J; bases unmatched to any gene: 2. The length of the CDR3 is 14 residues.

The specimen sequenced was blood. The receptor was isolated from a woman between 25 and 40 years old in good health. The chain joins TRBV29-1 to TRBJ2-3, with 10 positions matching TRBD2. DNA for the CDR3: TGCAGCGTTGAAGGTAGCGGGGGGTCAGATACGCAGTATTTT. It is translated as CSVEGSGGSDTQYF.